Sequencing of this T cell receptor beta chain was carried out in a study of cytomegalovirus exposure and HLA in healthy donors. General study points: Later analysis reportedly placed an Asian-associated ancestry cluster below the roughly 680-donor mean in N-insertions. Later on, an analysis found that several of the most significant clusters appeared to be linked to common viral pathogens, which included parvovirus B19. A later analysis found most CMV-associated TCR beta chains apparently HLA-restricted. The authors excluded some V segments, including TRBV6-2 and TRBV6-3, as indistinguishable.

This clone was detected only a few times. Antigen unknown. Vbeta (60) and Jbeta (13) primers were used in the PCR. The data were produced by immunoSEQ multiplex PCR, yet TCRdb's version contains in-frame clones alone and is incomplete. The table shows over 150,000 clones, with about 80% occurring only once. Trimming took off 6 bases at V and 2 bases at J, with 11 bases between the two ends. This CDR3 region has 13 residues. Germline CDR1 is SNHLY and CDR2 is FYNNEI. The clonotype comes from a woman in her forties or fifties in good health and CMV-seronegative. The chain couples TRBV2 to TRBJ2-7; D may be TRBD1 (5 bases). Sequencing was performed on PBMCs. CDR3 nucleotides: TGTGCCAGCAGGTTGACAGAACCCTACGAGCAGTACTTC. Amino acid sequence: CASRLTEPYEQYF.